The clone carrying this TCR beta chain has more than one count but fewer than ten. Its matching antigen is unknown. The record originates from a study of spatial heterogeneity in lung cancer. Findings and limits, study-wide: Tumor mutation counts were tracked by expanded intratumoral alpha and beta TCR counts.

TCRdb passed the 5' RACE reads through MiXCR, listing each CDR3 protein once. The sample has about 13,000 distinct CDR3 sequences, roughly 6.6% seen once. As for time point: sample taken at primary tumor resection. Per the germline V gene, CDR1 is MDHEN and CDR2 is SYDVKM. There are 13 residues in the CDR3. V was cut by 6 bases and J by 7 bases, with 15 bases left in between. The source of this sequence is a female donor with early-stage non-small cell lung cancer. The sequenced sample was lung tumor tissue, obtained at surgery. This chain connects TRBV28 to TRBJ2-5; D is unclear. CDR3: CASSPITPGTQYF. In DNA form, the CDR3 reads TGTGCCAGCAGCCCCATAACACCTGGGACCCAGTACTTC.